This is a list of T cell receptor beta chains from one sample in a study of shared clonotypes between healthy human individuals. Profiling relied on immunoSEQ multiplex PCR, and the TCRdb table lists in-frame clones only, not all of them. The table records 400,000 to 600,000 clones, roughly 95% of them present only once. The material sequenced was naive CD4+ T cells sorted from blood. The source is a woman aged 30 to 39 in good health. Each CDR3 is given with its conserved first and last residue. A D gene is named only where the DNA matches it firmly.

d_call j_call v_call cdr3_nt cdr3_aa
NA TRBJ2-7 TRBV27 TGTGCCAGCAATTCGGATCGGGGGACCTACGAGCAGTACTTC CASNSDRGTYEQYF
NA TRBJ2-3 TRBV6-6 TGTGCCAGCAGTCCAAAATGGAGGACAGATACGCAGTATTTT CASSPKWRTDTQYF
TRBD2 TRBJ2-5 TRBV5-1 TGCGCCAGCAGCTTGGGTAAGACTAGCGCCAACCAAGAGACCCAGTACTTC CASSLGKTSANQETQYF
TRBD2 TRBJ2-7 TRBV4-2 TGTGCCAGCAGCCAAGCTAGCGGGAGTAGGGAGCAGTACTTC CASSQASGSREQYF
NA TRBJ2-1 TRBV5-1 TGCGCCAGCAGCTTGGCCGTCACCAGGCGCCGCGAGGAGCAGTTCTTC CASSLAVTRRREEQFF
NA TRBJ1-4 TRBV5-1 TGCGCCAGCAGCTTCGGGTCAACTAATGAAAAACTGTTTTTT CASSFGSTNEKLFF
NA TRBJ2-1 TRBV5-1 TGCGCCAGCAGAGCCGGGAATGAGCAGTTCTTC CASRAGNEQFF
TRBD1 TRBJ1-5 TRBV10-3 TGTGCCATCAGGTCGGGACAGGGGATGGATCAGCCCCAGCATTTT CAIRSGQGMDQPQHF
NA TRBJ2-3 TRBV21-1 TGTGCCAGCAGCAAAAAACAGGGGGCCAACACAGATACGCAGTATTTT CASSKKQGANTDTQYF
NA TRBJ1-3 TRBV28 TGTGCCAGCAGCTCTATTTTCTCTGGAAACACCATATATTTT CASSSIFSGNTIYF
NA TRBJ2-1 TRBV19 TGTGCCAGTAGTATAACCTACAATGAGCAGTTCTTC CASSITYNEQFF
NA TRBJ2-5 TRBV28 TGTGCCAGCAGTTTGGGACCCTACGGAGAGACCCAGTACTTC CASSLGPYGETQYF
TRBD2 TRBJ2-7 TRBV6-4 TGTGCCAGCATCTCCAGGACTAGCTCCTACGAGCAGTACTTC CASISRTSSYEQYF
NA TRBJ1-2 TRBV28 TGTGCCAGCAGTTTAGACCCGGACAGATCCGGCTACACCTTC CASSLDPDRSGYTF
TRBD1 TRBJ2-7 TRBV6-5 TGTGCCAGCAGTTACGACCCCGGGACAGGGAGGGGCGAGCAGTACTTC CASSYDPGTGRGEQYF
TRBD1 TRBJ1-1 TRBV5-1 TGCGCCAGCAGTTACGACTCAGGGGGTGACACTGAAGCTTTCTTT CASSYDSGGDTEAFF
NA TRBJ2-2 TRBV2 TGTGCCAGCCTACAAGAGAACACCGGGGAGCTGTTTTTT CASLQENTGELFF
NA TRBJ2-7 TRBV2 TGTGCCAGCAGCCCCCGGCTAGCCAAACTCACAGCGTACGAGCAGTACTTC CASSPRLAKLTAYEQYF
TRBD1 TRBJ2-2 TRBV5-4 TGTGCCAGCAGCCCAGGGGGAAGAAACACCGGGGAGCTGTTTTTT CASSPGGRNTGELFF
NA TRBJ1-2 TRBV5-8 TGTGCCAGCAGCCCGCTGGGCTACTATGGCTACACCTTC CASSPLGYYGYTF